The 2 T cell receptor beta chains given below trace back to one sample, sequenced in a study of cytomegalovirus exposure and HLA in healthy donors. PCR amplification relied on 60 Vbeta primers (plus 13 Jbeta primers). Some clones are missing from TCRdb's copy, which holds only in-frame ones; the method was immunoSEQ multiplex PCR. Among just over 60,000 clones listed, 87% were seen once. The sequencing sample was made of PBMCs. The receptors originated from a man aged 18-30 years in good health and CMV-seronegative.

The chain links TRBV7-8 to TRBJ2-7, with TRBD1 identical over 10 bases. The CDR3 loop spans 14 amino acids. J lost 4 bases, V lost 4 bases, and 4 bases had no gene match. Germline values: CDR1 SGHVS, CDR2 FQNEAQ. Here the CDR3 DNA reads TGTGCCAGCAGCTCGACAGGGGGCTTTTACGAGCAGTACTTC. Protein product: CASSSTGGFYEQYF.

This sequence joins TRBV11-2 and TRBJ1-5; 10 nucleotides align to TRBD1. CDR3 length equals 16 residues. J gave up 4 bases and V 1 base, and 4 bases lay outside the gene matches. CDR1 is SGHAT and CDR2 is FQNNGV in the germline V gene. The CDR3 loop is CASSLGTGGRNQPQHF. DNA for the CDR3: TGTGCCAGCAGCTTAGGGACAGGGGGAAGGAATCAGCCCCAGCATTTT.